This entry features one T cell receptor beta chain sequence. The antigen remains undetermined. Germline loops: CDR1 SEHNR, CDR2 FQNEAQ (reference sequence). The J segment lost 4 bases and the V segment lost 5 bases, leaving 7 bases of the junction unmatched. There are 15 residues in the CDR3. From 5'RACE with constant-segment primers came TCR alpha and TCR beta cDNA libraries that carried sample barcodes and UMIs. TCRdb redid the calling of the 5' RACE reads with MiXCR, one entry per CDR3 protein. This sample has about 150,000 distinct CDR3 sequences, with about 5.5% found just once. The sample belongs to a study of T-cell memory formation after mild COVID-19. Turning to the study itself: The study found TCR clusters largely donor specific.

Findings and caveats of the study: Clones which contracted sat mainly in CM and EM if CD4+, and in EMRA if CD8+. The authors left the SARS-CoV-2 specificity of second-wave clones peaking on day 37 unconfirmed.

The V call is TRBV7-9, the J call TRBJ1-4, with 7 bases lining up with TRBD1. Sequencing input: PBMCs or a T cell subset sorted from them (not recorded which). The TCR was taken from an adult woman who had mild COVID-19 (a few samples of this study predate the infection). Cell type and time point are not known. The CDR3 region has the DNA TGTGCCAGCAGCCGCCCGACAGGGCGTAATGAAAAACTGTTTTTT. It codes for CASSRPTGRNEKLFF.